This T cell receptor (beta chain) stems from a study of cytomegalovirus exposure and HLA in healthy donors. Study information: Falling in the Caucasian-associated ancestry cluster were about 80% of under 500 genotyped donors. The study, taken as a whole, reports: Several V segments, TRBV6-2 and TRBV6-3 among them, could not be told apart and were dropped.

This clone has just a few counts. Antigen: not known. With 7 bases removed from V and 6 bases from J, the gap between germline ends came to 11 bases. This CDR3 is built from 12 residues. From germline, CDR1 is MNHEY and CDR2 SVGAGI. Use of 60 Vbeta and 13 Jbeta primers characterized the PCR. Clones were sequenced by immunoSEQ multiplex PCR, and TCRdb holds only the in-frame ones, with some missing. In the table there are tens of thousands of clones, under 75% of which are singletons. The V call is TRBV6-5, the J call TRBJ2-3; tentatively, D is TRBD2 (5 bases). The source of this sequence is a human donor in good health. The source material was PBMCs. CDR3 bases: TGTGCCAGCACTTCACCGGGGGATACGCAGTATTTT. This codes for CASTSPGDTQYF.